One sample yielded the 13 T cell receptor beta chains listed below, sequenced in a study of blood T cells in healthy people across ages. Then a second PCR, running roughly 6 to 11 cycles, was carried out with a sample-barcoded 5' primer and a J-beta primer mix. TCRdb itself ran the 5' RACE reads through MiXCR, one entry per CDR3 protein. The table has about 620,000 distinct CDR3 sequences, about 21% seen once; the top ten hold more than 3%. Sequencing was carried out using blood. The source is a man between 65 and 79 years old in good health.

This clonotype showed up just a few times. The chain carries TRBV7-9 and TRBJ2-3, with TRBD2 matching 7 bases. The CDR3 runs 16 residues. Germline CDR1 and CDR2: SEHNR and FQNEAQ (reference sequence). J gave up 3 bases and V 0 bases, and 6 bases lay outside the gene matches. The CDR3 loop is CASSLARASGTDTQYF. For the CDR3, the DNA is TGTGCCAGCAGCTTAGCGCGGGCTAGCGGTACAGATACGCAGTATTTT.

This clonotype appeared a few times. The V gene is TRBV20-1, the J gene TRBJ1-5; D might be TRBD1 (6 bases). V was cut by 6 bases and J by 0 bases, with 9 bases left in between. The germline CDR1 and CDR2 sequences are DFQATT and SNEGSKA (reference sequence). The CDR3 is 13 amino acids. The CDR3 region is CSAEGHSNQPQHF. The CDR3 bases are TGCAGTGCGGAGGGACATAGCAATCAGCCCCAGCATTTT.

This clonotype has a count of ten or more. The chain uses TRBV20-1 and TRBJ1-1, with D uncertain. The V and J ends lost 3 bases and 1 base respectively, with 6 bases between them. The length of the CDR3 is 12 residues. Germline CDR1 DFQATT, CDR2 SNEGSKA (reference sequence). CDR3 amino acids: CSARDRNTEAFF. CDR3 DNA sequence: TGCAGTGCTAGGGACCGGAACACTGAAGCTTTCTTT.

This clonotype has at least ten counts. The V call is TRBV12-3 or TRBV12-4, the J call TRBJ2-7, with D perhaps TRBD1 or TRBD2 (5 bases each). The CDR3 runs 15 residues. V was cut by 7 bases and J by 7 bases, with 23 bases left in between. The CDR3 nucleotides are TGTGCCAGCAAGGGGAGCCGCGGTTCTTTGGGAGAGCAGTACTTC. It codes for CASKGSRGSLGEQYF.

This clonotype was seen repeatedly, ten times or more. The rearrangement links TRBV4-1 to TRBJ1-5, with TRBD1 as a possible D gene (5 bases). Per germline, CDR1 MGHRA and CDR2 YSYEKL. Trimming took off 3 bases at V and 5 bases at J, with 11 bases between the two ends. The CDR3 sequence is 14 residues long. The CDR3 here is CASSQGTAHQPQHF. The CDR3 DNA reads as TGCGCCAGCAGCCAGGGGACTGCGCATCAGCCCCAGCATTTT.

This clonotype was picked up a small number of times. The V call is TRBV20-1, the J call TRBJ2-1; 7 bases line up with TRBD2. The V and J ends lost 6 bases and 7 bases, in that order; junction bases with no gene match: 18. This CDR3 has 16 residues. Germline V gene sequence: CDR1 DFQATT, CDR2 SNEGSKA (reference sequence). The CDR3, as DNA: TGCAGTGCCTGGTCCCCTGGGCGCGGGAGTTCGAATGAGCAGTTCTTC. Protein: CSAWSPGRGSSNEQFF.

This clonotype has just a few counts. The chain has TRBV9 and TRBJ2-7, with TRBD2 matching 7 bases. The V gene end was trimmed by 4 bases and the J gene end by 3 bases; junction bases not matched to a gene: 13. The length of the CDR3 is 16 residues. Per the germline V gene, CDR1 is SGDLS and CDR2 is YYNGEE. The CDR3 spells CASSPREAGLDYEQYF. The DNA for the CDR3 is TGTGCCAGCAGCCCCCGCGAAGCGGGACTCGACTACGAGCAGTACTTC.

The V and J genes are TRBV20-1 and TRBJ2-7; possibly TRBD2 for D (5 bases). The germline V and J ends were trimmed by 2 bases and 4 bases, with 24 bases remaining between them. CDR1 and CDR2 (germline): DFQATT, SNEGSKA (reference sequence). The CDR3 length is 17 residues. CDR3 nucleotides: TGCAGTGCTAGAACCCAGTCCGGGGTTCCCATTTCGTACGAGCAGTACTTC. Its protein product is CSARTQSGVPISYEQYF.

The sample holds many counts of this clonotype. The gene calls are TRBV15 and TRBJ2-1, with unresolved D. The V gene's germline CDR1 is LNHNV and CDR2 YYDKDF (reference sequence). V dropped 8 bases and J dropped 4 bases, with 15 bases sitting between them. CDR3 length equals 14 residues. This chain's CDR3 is CATSLDGEYNEQFF. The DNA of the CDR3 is TGTGCCACCTCCTTAGACGGAGAATACAATGAGCAGTTCTTC.

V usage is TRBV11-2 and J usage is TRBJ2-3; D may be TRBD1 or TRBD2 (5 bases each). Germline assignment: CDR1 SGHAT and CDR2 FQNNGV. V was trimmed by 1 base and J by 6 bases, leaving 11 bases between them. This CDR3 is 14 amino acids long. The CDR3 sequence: CASSLVAREDTQYF. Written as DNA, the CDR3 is TGTGCCAGCAGCTTAGTCGCCAGGGAGGATACGCAGTATTTT.

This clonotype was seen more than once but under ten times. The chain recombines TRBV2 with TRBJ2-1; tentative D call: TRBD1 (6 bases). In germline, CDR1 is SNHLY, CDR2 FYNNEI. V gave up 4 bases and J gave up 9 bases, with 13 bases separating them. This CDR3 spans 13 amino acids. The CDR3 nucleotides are TGTGCCAGCAGTGGTCAGGGGATCGGTGAGCAGTTCTTC. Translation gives CASSGQGIGEQFF.

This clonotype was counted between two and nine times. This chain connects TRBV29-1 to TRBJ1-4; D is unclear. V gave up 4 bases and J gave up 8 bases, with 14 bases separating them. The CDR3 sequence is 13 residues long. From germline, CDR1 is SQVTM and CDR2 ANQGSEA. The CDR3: CSVVGSLGEKLFF. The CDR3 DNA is TGCAGCGTTGTCGGCAGCCTGGGGGAAAAACTGTTTTTT.

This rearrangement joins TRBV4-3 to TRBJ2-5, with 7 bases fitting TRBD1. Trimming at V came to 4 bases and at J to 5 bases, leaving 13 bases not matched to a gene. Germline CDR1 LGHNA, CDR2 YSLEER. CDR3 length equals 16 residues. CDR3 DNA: TGCGCCAGCAGCCCTACAATCTTACAGGGGCGCGAGACCCAGTACTTC. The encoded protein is CASSPTILQGRETQYF.